The clone carrying this T cell receptor beta chain was observed a handful of times. This record belongs to a study of T-cell reconstitution after alpha-beta-depleted transplantation in children. From germline, CDR1 is DFQATT and CDR2 SNEGSKA (reference sequence). The V end was cut by 0 bases, the J end by 1 base, with 16 bases between. The CDR3 totals 17 residues. Construction of the TCRbeta library involved unique molecular identifiers. A single record per CDR3 protein comes from TCRdb applying MiXCR to the PCR reads. Counted here are 750,000 to 950,000 distinct CDR3 sequences, less than 20% occurring once; the ten biggest clones make up approximately 5%.

The clonotype was recovered from a male patient aged 10 to 17 who had a stem cell transplant for acute lymphoblastic leukemia, so the T cells may come from the graft donor. V and J are TRBV20-1 and TRBJ2-1; a weak D match, TRBD2 (6 bases). Specimen: PBMCs, mostly from graft donor cells, collected 360 days after TCRalphabeta/CD19-depleted stem cell transplant. CDR3 sequence: CSARDVWLALSYNEQFF. CDR3 sequence (DNA): TGCAGTGCTAGAGATGTTTGGCTAGCGTTATCCTACAATGAGCAGTTCTTC.